This T cell receptor beta chain was sequenced in a study of PD-L1 blockade in urothelial cancer. Study-wide results and caveats: Pretreatment TCR clonality in blood under the median foretold superior survival.

Time point meaning: peripheral blood 6 weeks after treatment start. It was locally advanced or metastatic urothelial carcinoma that patients had. All patients handed over anywhere from 1 to 8 samples, pretreatment and on-treatment. The CDR3 length is 13 residues. Trimming cost V 4 bases and J 4 bases, with 9 bases left between them. CDR1 is SGHKS, CDR2 YYEKEE, per germline (reference sequence). A word on this clone: Antigen specificity is unknown.

Here immunoSEQ multiplex PCR was the method, and the copy in TCRdb shows in-frame clones only, minus some. Of fewer than 90,000 clones listed, about 91% are singletons. This sample comprised PBMCs, obtained around atezolizumab (anti-PD-L1) treatment. V and J are TRBV5-5 and TRBJ1-5; D is perhaps TRBD1 (6 bases). The source is a woman of 80 years or more with urothelial cancer. The CDR3 region is CASSPTGNQPQHF. Written as DNA, the CDR3 is TGTGCCAGCAGCCCTACAGGGAATCAGCCCCAGCATTTT. The full variable domain, its missing parts supplied by reference TRBV5-5 and TRBJ1-5, is DAGVTQSPTHLIKTRGQQVTLRCSPISGHKSVSWYQQVLGQGPQFIFQYYEKEERGRGNFPDRFSARQFPNYSSELNVNALLLGDSALYLCASSPTGNQPQHFGDGTRLSIL.